A selection of T cell receptor beta chains follows, all from one sample in a study of naive and memory T cell subsets. MiXCR, applied by TCRdb to the UMI-ligation and nested PCR reads, yields one record per CDR3 protein. In the table there are 40,000 or so distinct CDR3 sequences, roughly 9.6% of which are singletons. The sequencing here drew on skin, taken from a tuberculin skin test site. Receptors originate from an adult in good health. Each CDR3 is given with its conserved first and last residue. The order of the fields is clone size, V gene, J gene, D gene, CDR3 DNA, CDR3 protein. D genes are given only for firm matches. Clone sizes are given selectively: once, few, many, or a class where the clone is expanded.

-	TRBV19	TRBJ2-3	TRBD1	TGTGCCAATAGTCGCCTGACCCCGGGACAGGTCACAGATACGCAGTATTTT	CANSRLTPGQVTDTQYF
-	TRBV20-1	TRBJ1-2	TRBD1	TGCAGTGCCCGAAGACAGGGGATCTATGGCGACACCTTC	CSARRQGIYGDTF
few	TRBV19	TRBJ2-7	-	TGTGCCAGTAGTATTCAGTCGGCAGGGGTTGGAGAGCAGTACTTC	CASSIQSAGVGEQYF
few	TRBV9	TRBJ2-7	-	TGTGCCAGCAGCGTAGACACAGGGCAGATTTATCACGAGCAGTACTTC	CASSVDTGQIYHEQYF
many	TRBV11-2	TRBJ2-1	TRBD2	TGTGCCAGCAGCCGCGGACTAGCGGACTACAATGAGCAGTTCTTC	CASSRGLADYNEQFF
-	TRBV9	TRBJ2-7	TRBD1	TGTGCCAGCAGCGTAGCCGGGACAGGGGGCAACGAGCAGTACTTC	CASSVAGTGGNEQYF
few	TRBV5-5	TRBJ1-5	-	TGTGCCAGCAGCGCCCATGATCAGCCCCAGCATTTT	CASSAHDQPQHF
few	TRBV7-9	TRBJ2-5	TRBD1	TGTGCCAGCAAGGACAGGTTCCAAGAGACCCAGTACTTC	CASKDRFQETQYF
-	TRBV2	TRBJ2-7	TRBD2	TGTGCCAGCAGCGAGGAAGCGGGAGGGTGCTACGAGCAGTACTTC	CASSEEAGGCYEQYF
-	TRBV7-2	TRBJ1-5	-	TGTGCCAGCAGCCCCGGGACGGTAGTCAATCAGCCCCAGCATTTT	CASSPGTVVNQPQHF
-	TRBV20-1	TRBJ1-6	-	TGCAGTGCTAGAGCTGGGCAGGGTGGTAATTCACCCCTCCACTTT	CSARAGQGGNSPLHF
-	TRBV7-6	TRBJ2-1	-	TGTGCCAGCAGCCAATCCAATGAGCAGTTCTTC	CASSQSNEQFF
-	TRBV27	TRBJ2-7	-	TGTGCCAGCAGTTCAATTGGACACCCCTACGAGCAGTACTTC	CASSSIGHPYEQYF